This T cell receptor (beta chain) stems from a study of cytomegalovirus exposure and HLA in healthy donors. Study at large: An analysis done earlier identified approximately 120 million unique TCR beta sequences from about 179 million T cells.

PCR employed 60 Vbeta and 13 Jbeta primers. Profiled with immunoSEQ multiplex PCR; TCRdb holds only in-frame clones, not every one. The table includes approximately 110,000 clones, around 80% detected once. Concerning this clone: Its antigen is as yet unknown.

The CDR3 is 15 residues long. Germline V CDR1 and CDR2: MDHEN, SYDVKM. V was pared by 6 bases and J by 1 base, with 16 bases between. Findings and caveats of the study: Later on, an analysis showed TCR association rates differing by HLA locus, with DRB1 the most and HLA-C the fewest. Some V segments, including TRBV6-2 and TRBV6-3, were excluded as indistinguishable. Later analysis showed most CMV-associated TCR beta chains appearing HLA-restricted.

The material sequenced was PBMCs. The sequence came from a man aged 25-45 years in good health and CMV-seropositive. The chain joins TRBV28 to TRBJ2-7; perhaps TRBD1 as D (5 bases). DNA of the CDR3: TGTGCCAGCAGCACCCTCGACGACAGTTCCTACGAGCAGTACTTC. As protein: CASSTLDDSSYEQYF.